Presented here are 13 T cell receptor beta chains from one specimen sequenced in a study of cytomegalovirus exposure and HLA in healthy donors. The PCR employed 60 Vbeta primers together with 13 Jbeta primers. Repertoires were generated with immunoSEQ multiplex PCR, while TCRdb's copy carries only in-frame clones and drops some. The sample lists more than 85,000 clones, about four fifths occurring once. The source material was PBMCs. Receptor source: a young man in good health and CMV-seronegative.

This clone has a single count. As DNA, the CDR3 is TGCGCCAGCAGTCCCGGGACTAGCGGGAGGGCCGACGAGCAGTACTTC. It specifies CASSPGTSGRADEQYF. This sequence joins TRBV10-1 and TRBJ2-7; 16 bases line up with TRBD2. In germline, CDR1 is WNHNN, CDR2 SYGVQD (reference sequence). The CDR3 runs to 16 residues. The V and J ends lost 5 bases and 5 bases, in that order; junction bases with no gene match: 6.

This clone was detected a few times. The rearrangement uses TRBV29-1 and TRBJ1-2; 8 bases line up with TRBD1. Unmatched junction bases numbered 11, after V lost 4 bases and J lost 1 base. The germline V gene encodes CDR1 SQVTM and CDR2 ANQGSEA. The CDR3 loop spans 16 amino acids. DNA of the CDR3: TGCAGCGTTGCACAACCCGACAGGGGAATTAACTATGGCTACACCTTC. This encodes CSVAQPDRGINYGYTF.

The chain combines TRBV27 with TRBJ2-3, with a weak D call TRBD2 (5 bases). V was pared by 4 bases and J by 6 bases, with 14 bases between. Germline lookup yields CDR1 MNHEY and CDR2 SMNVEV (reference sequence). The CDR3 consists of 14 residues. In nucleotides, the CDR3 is TGTGCCAGCAGTTGGCTAGCAGGTGCGGATACGCAGTATTTT. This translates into CASSWLAGADTQYF.

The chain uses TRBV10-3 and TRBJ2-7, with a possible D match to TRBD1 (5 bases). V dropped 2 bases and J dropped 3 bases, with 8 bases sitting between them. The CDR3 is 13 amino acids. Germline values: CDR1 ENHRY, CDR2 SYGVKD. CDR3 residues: CAISEPGNYEQYF. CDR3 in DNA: TGTGCCATCAGTGAGCCAGGGAACTACGAGCAGTACTTC.

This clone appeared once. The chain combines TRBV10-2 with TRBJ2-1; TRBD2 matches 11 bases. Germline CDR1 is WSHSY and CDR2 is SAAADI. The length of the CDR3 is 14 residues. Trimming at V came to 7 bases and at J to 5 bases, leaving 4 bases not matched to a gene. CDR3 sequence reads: CASNIAGGNNEQFF. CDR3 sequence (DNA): TGCGCCAGCAATATAGCGGGGGGGAACAATGAGCAGTTCTTC.

In DNA, the CDR3 is TGTGCCAGCAGTAAACGCAGGGGTGGTACTGAAGCTTTCTTT. Amino acid sequence: CASSKRRGGTEAFF. This sequence joins TRBV6-5 and TRBJ1-1, with D maybe TRBD1 (6 bases). This CDR3 has 14 amino acids. Germline CDR1 MNHEY, CDR2 SVGAGI. Between the trimmed V and J ends, which lost 5 bases and 5 bases, there was a span of 15 bases.

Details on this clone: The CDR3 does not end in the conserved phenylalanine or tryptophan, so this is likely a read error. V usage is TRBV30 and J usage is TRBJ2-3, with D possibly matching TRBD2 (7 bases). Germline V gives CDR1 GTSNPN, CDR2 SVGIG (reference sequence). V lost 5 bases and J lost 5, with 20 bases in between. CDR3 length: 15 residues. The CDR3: CAWARFGGRIDTQYL. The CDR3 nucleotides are TGTGCCTGGGCGAGATTCGGGGGGCGGATAGATACGCAGTATCTT.

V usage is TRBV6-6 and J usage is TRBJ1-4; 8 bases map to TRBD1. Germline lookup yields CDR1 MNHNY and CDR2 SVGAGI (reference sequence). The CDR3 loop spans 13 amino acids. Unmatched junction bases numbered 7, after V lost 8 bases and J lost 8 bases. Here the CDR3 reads CASRGQGAEKLFF. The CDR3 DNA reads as TGTGCCAGCCGCGGACAGGGCGCCGAAAAACTGTTTTTT.

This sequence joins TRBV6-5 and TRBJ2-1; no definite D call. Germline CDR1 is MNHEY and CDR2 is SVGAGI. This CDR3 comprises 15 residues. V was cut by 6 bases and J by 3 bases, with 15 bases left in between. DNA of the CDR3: TGTGCCAGCAGCCAAGAGCCCCGGAGCTACAATGAGCAGTTCTTC. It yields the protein CASSQEPRSYNEQFF.

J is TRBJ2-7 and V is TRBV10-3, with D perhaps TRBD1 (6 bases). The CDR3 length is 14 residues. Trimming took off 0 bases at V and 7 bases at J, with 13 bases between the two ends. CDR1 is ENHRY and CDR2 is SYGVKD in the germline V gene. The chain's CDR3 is CAISESISDREQYF. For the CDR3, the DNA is TGTGCCATCAGTGAGTCGATATCAGACAGGGAGCAGTACTTC.

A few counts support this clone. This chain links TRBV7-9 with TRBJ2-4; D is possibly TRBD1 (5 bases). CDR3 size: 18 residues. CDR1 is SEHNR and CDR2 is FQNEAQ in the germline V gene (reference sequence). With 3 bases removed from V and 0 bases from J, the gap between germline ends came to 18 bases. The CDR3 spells CASSFYVSDSLAKNIQYF. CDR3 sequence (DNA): TGTGCCAGCAGCTTCTATGTATCCGACAGTTTAGCCAAAAACATTCAGTACTTC.

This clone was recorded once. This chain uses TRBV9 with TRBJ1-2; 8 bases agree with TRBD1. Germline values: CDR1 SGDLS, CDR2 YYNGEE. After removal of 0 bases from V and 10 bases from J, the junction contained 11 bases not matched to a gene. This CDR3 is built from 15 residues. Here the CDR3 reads CASSVAGRQGQDYTF. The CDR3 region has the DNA TGTGCCAGCAGCGTAGCTGGTAGACAGGGGCAGGACTACACCTTC.

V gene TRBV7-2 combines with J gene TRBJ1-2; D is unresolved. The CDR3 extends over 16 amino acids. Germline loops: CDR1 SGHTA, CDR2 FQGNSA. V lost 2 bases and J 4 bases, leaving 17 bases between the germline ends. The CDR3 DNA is TGTGCCAGCAGCTTACGGGTGAGGTGGCCCATCTATGGCTACACCTTC. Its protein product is CASSLRVRWPIYGYTF.